Listed below are T cell receptor beta chains from one sample, sequenced in a study of T-cell reconstitution after alpha-beta-depleted transplantation in children. One entry per CDR3 protein, called by TCRdb with MiXCR from the PCR reads. The top ten hold 14% of the sample, which has about 580,000 distinct CDR3 sequences, under 25% seen once. Source: PBMCs, mostly from graft donor cells, taken 360 days after TCRalphabeta/CD19-depleted stem cell transplant. These receptors were obtained from a boy under three years old who had a stem cell transplant for acute myeloid leukemia, so the T cells may come from the graft donor. CDR3s include the opening cysteine and the closing phenylalanine or tryptophan. D genes are given only for firm matches. Clone size, where shown, is once, few, many, or a class for clones that have expanded.

NA	NA	TRBV6-1	TRBJ2-1	TGTGCCAGCGCTTTAAGATCTCAAGCCTACAATGAGCAGTTCTTC	CASALRSQAYNEQFF
NA	NA	TRBV6-5	TRBJ1-5	TGTGCCAGCAGTTACTTCGGGGGGGCCCAGCCCCAGCATTTT	CASSYFGGAQPQHF
NA	NA	TRBV14	TRBJ2-2	TGTGCCAGCAGCCGGGACACGAACACCGGGGAGCTGTTTTTT	CASSRDTNTGELFF
many	TRBD1	TRBV11-2	TRBJ2-1	TGTGCCAGCAGCTTAGATGAATACAGGGGGCCATACAATGAGCAGTTCTTC	CASSLDEYRGPYNEQFF
NA	NA	TRBV20-1	TRBJ1-5	TGCAGTGCTAGAGATGCGGGGGCTCAGCCCCAGCATTTT	CSARDAGAQPQHF
once	TRBD2	TRBV2	TRBJ2-1	TGTGCCAGCACCGGGACTACGAACAATGAGCAGTTCTTC	CASTGTTNNEQFF
NA	NA	TRBV5-1	TRBJ2-5	TGCGCCAGCAGCTCGGCCCAGACCGAAGAGACCCAGTACTTC	CASSSAQTEETQYF
NA	NA	TRBV7-2	TRBJ2-1	TGTGCCAGCAGCCCCCCGCAAGGGGGACTTGAGTTCTTC	CASSPPQGGLEFF
many	NA	TRBV12-3/TRBV12-4	TRBJ2-1	TGTGCCAGCAGCCCAAGCGTCTGGACGTACAATGAGCAGTTCTTC	CASSPSVWTYNEQFF
few	NA	TRBV25-1	TRBJ1-1	TGTGCCAGCAGGGGGGGGAAGGTCGTTCGGACTGAAGCTTTCTTT	CASRGGKVVRTEAFF
many	NA	TRBV29-1	TRBJ2-1	TGCAGCGTTGTTGGGAGCAATGAGCAGTTCTTC	CSVVGSNEQFF
few	NA	TRBV5-1	TRBJ2-1	TGCGCCAGCAGCTTGGGCCTACAAGAGAATGAGCAGTTCTTC	CASSLGLQENEQFF
few	NA	TRBV4-2	TRBJ2-2	TGTGCCAGCAGCCAAGAGGTATCCGGGGAGCTGTTTTTT	CASSQEVSGELFF
many	NA	TRBV7-2	TRBJ2-7	TGTGCCAGCAGCTTAGAGCCAGTTTCCTCCTACGAGCAGTACTTC	CASSLEPVSSYEQYF
NA	NA	TRBV20-1	TRBJ1-5	TGCAGTGCTAGACTTTTGAAGAGCAATCAGCCCCAGCATTTT	CSARLLKSNQPQHF
many	NA	TRBV29-1	TRBJ2-5	TGCAGCGTTGATGCGGGCGACCGTCAGTACTTC	CSVDAGDRQYF
NA	NA	TRBV7-6	TRBJ2-1	TGTGCCAGCAGCTTAGCGCTTGTGGACATAGTATCTGAGCAGTTCTTC	CASSLALVDIVSEQFF
few	NA	TRBV29-1	TRBJ2-1	TGCAGCGTTGATTCTGACACTTACAATGAGCAGTTCTTC	CSVDSDTYNEQFF
NA	NA	TRBV5-6	TRBJ2-2	TGTGCCAGCAGCTTGTTGGTGGGGAAGTTCACCGGGGAGCTGTTTTTT	CASSLLVGKFTGELFF
many	TRBD2	TRBV18	TRBJ2-1	TGTGCCAGCTCACCACAGCGGGGAAGCTCCTACAATGAGCAGTTCTTC	CASSPQRGSSYNEQFF
NA	TRBD1	TRBV20-1	TRBJ2-2	TGCAGTGCTAGACGGACAGGGAAGAGGCCCGGGGAGCTGTTTTTT	CSARRTGKRPGELFF
NA	NA	TRBV25-1	TRBJ2-5	TGTGCCAGCAGCAGCTCCGGGACACCTTCTCAAGTTTGGGACTTC	CASSSSGTPSQVWDF
many	TRBD1	TRBV28	TRBJ2-2	TGTGCCAGCATAACCGGGACAGTGGCACGGGGGGAGCTGTTTTTT	CASITGTVARGELFF
NA	NA	TRBV12-3/TRBV12-4	TRBJ2-2	TGTGCCAGCAATCCTAGGGTAACCGGGGAGCTGTTTTTT	CASNPRVTGELFF
many	NA	TRBV7-2	TRBJ2-7	TGTGCCAGCAGCTTACAGGGCTACTCTTACGAGCAGTACTTC	CASSLQGYSYEQYF
many	NA	TRBV12-3/TRBV12-4	TRBJ2-1	TGTGCCAGCAGTACCAGGGTAGGGGCATACAATGAGCAGTTCTTC	CASSTRVGAYNEQFF
few	NA	TRBV29-1	TRBJ1-4	TGCAGCGTTGGGGCGGGGGTGCGCGAAAAACTGTTTTTT	CSVGAGVREKLFF
few	TRBD2	TRBV10-3	TRBJ2-5	TGTGCCATCAGGCCGGGACTAGCGGAACAAGAGACCCAGTACTTC	CAIRPGLAEQETQYF
few	NA	TRBV6-1	TRBJ1-2	TGTGCCAGCAGTGGGCCAGACCCAAACTATGGCTACACCTTC	CASSGPDPNYGYTF
NA	NA	TRBV20-1	TRBJ2-1	TGCAGTGCTGCTTCGGGGGTTGAGCAGTTCTTC	CSAASGVEQFF
NA	NA	TRBV7-8	TRBJ1-5	TGTGCCAGCAGCCCTGGGTGGGATCAGCCCCAGCATTTT	CASSPGWDQPQHF
NA	NA	TRBV5-4	TRBJ1-6	TGTGCCAGCAGCTTGATGGGGCCGCTGAGTTCACCCCTCCACTTT	CASSLMGPLSSPLHF
NA	NA	TRBV5-1	TRBJ2-3	TGCGCCAGCAGCTTGGCGAAGGCTAGCACAGATACGCAGTATTTT	CASSLAKASTDTQYF
few	NA	TRBV10-2	TRBJ2-5	TGCGCCAGCAGTGAGCTCATCCGGAGGGAGACCCAGTACTTC	CASSELIRRETQYF
NA	TRBD1	TRBV5-6	TRBJ2-3	TGTGCCAGCTCCTGGGACAGGGAAGGTAATACGCAGTATTTT	CASSWDREGNTQYF
NA	TRBD1	TRBV28	TRBJ2-3	TGTGCCAGCAGCATGACAGGGACGAGCCCAGATACGCAGTATTTT	CASSMTGTSPDTQYF
many	TRBD2	TRBV20-1	TRBJ2-3	TGCAGTGCTAGAGATAGGCGACTAGCGAGCACAGATACGCAGTATTTT	CSARDRRLASTDTQYF
many	NA	TRBV15	TRBJ2-1	TGTGCCACCAGCAGAGTAGACTGGGCTGGTGAGCAGTTCTTC	CATSRVDWAGEQFF
many	TRBD2	TRBV12-3/TRBV12-4	TRBJ2-5	TGTGCCAGCAGTCCTAGCGGGGGGCCGAAGACCCAGTACTTC	CASSPSGGPKTQYF
many	NA	TRBV4-3	TRBJ2-7	TGCGCCAGCAGCCAAGTCTTCGACAGGCTCGGCGAGCAGTACTTC	CASSQVFDRLGEQYF
many	TRBD1	TRBV29-1	TRBJ1-1	TGCAGCGTCAAACAGGGGATGAACACTGAAGCTTTCTTT	CSVKQGMNTEAFF
few	TRBD2	TRBV20-1	TRBJ2-5	TGCAGTGCTAGGGGACTAGGGGGGTTGGCAGAGACCCAGTACTTC	CSARGLGGLAETQYF
few	NA	TRBV10-3	TRBJ2-1	TGTGCCATCAGTTCAGGGGTTGGCTCCTACAATGAGCAGTTCTTC	CAISSGVGSYNEQFF
NA	TRBD2	TRBV24-1	TRBJ2-1	TGTGCCACCAGTAGGACTAGCTCCTACAATGAGCAGTTCTTC	CATSRTSSYNEQFF
many	NA	TRBV5-1	TRBJ2-5	TGCGCCAGCAGCTCAGGTGTCGGCCAAGAGACCCAGTACTTC	CASSSGVGQETQYF
NA	NA	TRBV12-3/TRBV12-4	TRBJ2-7	TGTGCCAGCGGACCCTCGACAGAGCCCTACGAGCAGTACTTC	CASGPSTEPYEQYF
NA	TRBD1	TRBV20-1	TRBJ1-5	TGCAGTGCAACCGGGACAGGGGGGCGTCAGCCCCAGCATTTT	CSATGTGGRQPQHF
NA	NA	TRBV5-1	TRBJ2-1	TGCGCCAGCAGCCGGACTATCGACCGGGGAATCAATGAGCAGTTCTTC	CASSRTIDRGINEQFF
NA	NA	TRBV12-3/TRBV12-4	TRBJ2-7	TGTGCCAGCAGTTCAGACCCCTCCAACTACGAGCAGTACTTC	CASSSDPSNYEQYF
NA	NA	TRBV6-2/TRBV6-3	TRBJ2-7	TGTGCCAGCAGTACCGGTCCAGGGAACGAGCAGTACTTC	CASSTGPGNEQYF
many	NA	TRBV7-9	TRBJ1-1	TGTGCCAGTTCTACACAGAACACTGAAGCTTTCTTT	CASSTQNTEAFF
few	TRBD2	TRBV11-2	TRBJ2-7	TGTGCCAGCAGCTTGCTTGTCGGGGGGGCTGCACAATACTACGAGCAGTACTTC	CASSLLVGGAAQYYEQYF